Here is one T cell receptor (beta chain) with its context. This sample was taken from a study of technical replicates of blood from a handful of donors. Only in-frame clones appear in the TCRdb table, and some are missing; sequencing was by immunoSEQ multiplex PCR. The sample shows 75,000 to 90,000 clones, 80% to 95% of them seen only once. With 5 bases removed from V and 2 bases from J, the gap between germline ends came to 9 bases. The CDR3 spans 14 residues. Germline assignment: CDR1 WNHNN and CDR2 SYGVQD (reference sequence). This TCR was sampled from a human donor in good health. Sequencing used T cells isolated from PBMCs. The chain employs TRBV10-1 and TRBJ2-2, with D perhaps TRBD2 (6 bases). DNA of the CDR3: TGCGCCAGCAGTAAAGCGGGTAACACCGGGGAGCTGTTTTTT. This encodes CASSKAGNTGELFF.